Following are 8 T cell receptor beta chains from one sample sequenced in a study of shared clonotypes between healthy human individuals. Clones were sequenced by immunoSEQ multiplex PCR, and TCRdb holds only the in-frame ones, with some missing. This table holds roughly 2,500,000 clones, roughly 93% found once. The sequenced sample was naive CD4+ T cells from PBMCs. Noted subset: CD45RA+ positively selected. The receptors originated from a man in his late teens or twenties in good health. Some clones in this sample may be carry-over from other donors' samples.

The chain joins TRBV11-2 to TRBJ2-3, with 8 bases matching TRBD2. J lost 2 bases, V lost 5 bases, and 12 bases had no gene match. The CDR3 has 17 residues. CDR1 and CDR2 from the germline V gene are SGHAT and FQNNGV. The CDR3 DNA sequence: TGTGCCAGCAGCCTACTAGCGGCAACAACCCCCACAGATACGCAGTATTTT. Protein sequence: CASSLLAATTPTDTQYF.

V and J are TRBV5-4 and TRBJ1-1; D is possibly TRBD1 (5 bases). This CDR3 contains 16 residues. V gave up 4 bases and J gave up 1 base, with 17 bases separating them. Per the germline V gene, CDR1 is SGHNT and CDR2 is YYREEE (reference sequence). CDR3 in DNA: TGTGCCAGCAGCCTCGGTGGGGCACTACAGAACACTGAAGCTTTCTTT. This encodes CASSLGGALQNTEAFF.

The chain employs TRBV6-5 and TRBJ2-1; 10 nucleotides align to TRBD2. After removal of 5 bases from V and 4 bases from J, the junction contained 5 bases not matched to a gene. CDR1 and CDR2 (germline): MNHEY, SVGAGI. The CDR3 totals 15 residues. The CDR3 coding sequence is TGTGCCAGCAGTAGAAGCGGGAGGGGATACAATGAGCAGTTCTTC. Residues: CASSRSGRGYNEQFF.

A word on this clone: The junction does not match germline at one end; this may be a read error. The chain uses TRBV19 and TRBJ2-4; 7 nucleotides line up with TRBD1. Germline V CDR1 and CDR2: LNHDA, SQIVND (reference sequence). The length of the CDR3 is 12 residues. The CDR3, as DNA: TGTGCCAGTAGTCAAAGACAGGGAAGGAGGTTCTTC. It translates to CASSQRQGRRFF.

The chain employs TRBV15 and TRBJ2-7; D might be TRBD2 (5 bases). The CDR3 runs to 16 residues. Germline-derived CDR1 and CDR2 are LNHNV and YYDKDF (reference sequence). Trimming shortened V by 0 bases and J by 0 bases, and 12 bases separated the two germline ends. CDR3 amino acids: CATSRDGGSLSYEQYF. The CDR3 region has the DNA TGTGCCACCAGCAGAGATGGTGGGAGCCTCTCCTACGAGCAGTACTTC. The whole variable domain, remainder taken from reference TRBV15 and TRBJ2-7, is DAMVIQNPRYQVTQFGKPVTLSCSQTLNHNVMYWYQQKSSQAPKLLFHYYDKDFNNEADTPDNFQSRRPNTSFCFLDIRSPGLGDTAMYLCATSRDGGSLSYEQYFGPGTRLTVT.

The J gene is TRBJ2-7, the V gene TRBV28, with TRBD2 as a possible D gene (5 bases). This CDR3 has 15 residues. Trimming left V 3 bases short and J 0 bases short, with 12 bases between. The germline V gene has CDR1 MDHEN and CDR2 SYDVKM. The CDR3 here is CASSLAGITSYEQYF. The CDR3 bases are TGTGCCAGCAGTTTGGCCGGGATTACCTCCTACGAGCAGTACTTC.

V and J are TRBV20-1 and TRBJ2-1; D is perhaps TRBD2 (6 bases). Trimming removed 5 bases from V and 12 bases from J, with 14 bases in between. Per the germline V gene, CDR1 is DFQATT and CDR2 is SNEGSKA (reference sequence). This CDR3 contains 11 residues. The CDR3 DNA follows: TGCAGTGCTTCGTCCGGGACTCGGCAGTTCTTC. It specifies CSASSGTRQFF.

The V call is TRBV19, the J call TRBJ2-2; TRBD2 matches 10 bases. Germline CDR1 is LNHDA and CDR2 is SQIVND (reference sequence). V trimming: 3 bases; J trimming: 7 bases; junction bases outside the gene matches: 14. The CDR3 is 18 amino acids. The CDR3 DNA follows: TGTGCCAGTAGTATTTCGGGTGAGCGGGAGGGCCATGTCGGGGAGCTGTTTTTT. It encodes CASSISGEREGHVGELFF.